The next 26 T cell receptor beta chains were all read from a single sample in a study of CD8+ T cells in alopecia areata. Sample treatment: oral pan-JAK inhibitor, 5-10 mg twice daily. RNA extraction was followed by reverse transcription into cDNA, which acted as the sequencing template. TCRdb's table, derived via immunoSEQ multiplex PCR, lists solely in-frame clones and lacks some. The table lists 200,000 or so clones, 55% to 75% of them singletons, with 5.5% to 6% in the top ten. The sample in question was CD4+ T cells sorted from blood, obtained at week 24, from a patient treated with tofacitinib. These TCRs come from a human donor with alopecia areata.

This clone came up a few times. The chain has TRBV4-1 and TRBJ1-5, with D possibly being TRBD1 (6 bases). Germline V CDR1 and CDR2: MGHRA, YSYEKL. V dropped 0 bases and J dropped 4 bases, with 7 bases sitting between them. The CDR3 runs 14 residues. CDR3 region: CASSQEGGNQPQHF. The DNA for the CDR3 is TGCGCCAGCAGCCAAGAAGGGGGGAATCAGCCCCAGCATTTT.

The gene calls are TRBV5-1 and TRBJ2-3; 7 bases fit TRBD1. The CDR3 extends over 13 amino acids. J was trimmed by 6 bases and V by 0 bases; bases with no gene match: 1. CDR1 is SGHRS and CDR2 is YFSETQ in the germline V gene. CDR3 region: CASSLEGGDTQYF. CDR3 nucleotides: TGCGCCAGCAGCTTGGAAGGGGGCGATACGCAGTATTTT.

This clone was counted between two and nine times. The chain joins TRBV7-9 to TRBJ2-3; possibly TRBD2 for D (6 bases). V was shortened by 5 bases and J by 4 bases, with 16 bases between the two germline ends. Germline V gene sequence: CDR1 SEHNR, CDR2 FQNEAQ (reference sequence). This CDR3 comprises 15 residues. CDR3 protein: CASSTGGGRADTQYF. The CDR3, as DNA: TGTGCCAGCAGCACTGGCGGAGGGAGAGCAGATACGCAGTATTTT.

This chain links TRBV27 with TRBJ2-7; possible D gene TRBD1, 6 bases. V was pared by 1 base and J by 6 bases, with 10 bases between. The CDR3 covers 13 residues. CDR1 and CDR2 (germline): MNHEY, SMNVEV (reference sequence). The DNA for the CDR3 is TGTGCCAGCAGTTTATGGAGAGGGGGCGAGCAGTACTTC. The encoded protein is CASSLWRGGEQYF.

This clone came up a few times. A much larger clonotype is one base distant, so this may be a read error. The CDR3 loop reads CASSLAGTYEQYF. For the CDR3, the DNA is TGTGCCAGCAGTTTAGCCGGTACCTACGAGCAGTACTTC. The chain employs TRBV28 and TRBJ2-7; D uncertain. Per germline, CDR1 MDHEN and CDR2 SYDVKM. This CDR3 is 13 amino acids long. Deletions cut 2 bases from V and 2 bases from J, with 7 bases between. Variable domain in full (rest from reference TRBV28 and TRBJ2-7): DVKVTQSSRYLVKRTGEKVFLECVQDMDHENMFWYRQDPGLGLRLIYFSYDVKMKEKGDIPEGYSVSREKKERFSLILESASTNQTSMYLCASSLAGTYEQYFGPGTRLTVT.

There are many counts of this clone. The chain has TRBV7-2 and TRBJ1-5; TRBD1 matches 11 bases. This CDR3 contains 14 residues. Per the germline V gene, CDR1 is SGHTA and CDR2 is FQGNSA. The V gene end was trimmed by 6 bases and the J gene end by 6 bases; junction bases not matched to a gene: 4. Here the CDR3 reads CASSPGTGGQPQHF. CDR3 bases: TGTGCCAGCAGTCCCGGGACAGGGGGTCAGCCCCAGCATTTT.

The V gene is TRBV4-1, the J gene TRBJ2-7, with D hard to call. Trimming pared 0 bases from V and 3 bases from J, leaving 9 bases between. The CDR3 runs to 14 residues. CDR1 MGHRA and CDR2 YSYEKL come from the germline V gene. The CDR3 DNA is TGCGCCAGCAGCCAAGAGCATCTAGGCTACGAGCAGTACTTC. It encodes CASSQEHLGYEQYF.

The CDR3 region is CASSSGSTRSGANVLTF. The CDR3 DNA reads TGCGCCAGCAGCTCCGGATCCACCAGATCTGGGGCCAACGTCCTGACTTTC. This chain links TRBV5-1 with TRBJ2-6; unclear D gene. V was cut by 3 bases and J by 1 base, with 14 bases left in between. The germline gives CDR1 SGHRS, CDR2 YFSETQ. This CDR3 has 17 residues.

The gene calls are TRBV15 and TRBJ2-2; D call uncertain. CDR3 length: 16 residues. The V end was cut by 0 bases, the J end by 0 bases, with 8 bases between. The germline V gene has CDR1 LNHNV and CDR2 YYDKDF (reference sequence). The DNA of the CDR3 is TGTGCCACCAGCAGAGATCCCATAGCGAACACCGGGGAGCTGTTTTTT. Its protein product is CATSRDPIANTGELFF.

The gene calls are TRBV4-1 and TRBJ2-3; no reliable D call. The CDR3 consists of 17 residues. The germline V gene encodes CDR1 MGHRA and CDR2 YSYEKL. V lost 1 base and J 0 bases, leaving 14 bases between the germline ends. The CDR3 DNA reads TGCGCCAGCAGCCAAGGGTGGGTCCTTCCTAGCACAGATACGCAGTATTTT. Residues: CASSQGWVLPSTDTQYF.

The chain combines TRBV27 with TRBJ2-6; D gene uncertain. Germline V gene lookup returns CDR1 MNHEY and CDR2 SMNVEV (reference sequence). Trimming took 8 bases from V and 4 from J, leaving 15 bases between them. The CDR3 spans 15 residues. The CDR3 bases are TGTGCCAGCCTTCCCTCAAGACTCGGGGCCAACGTCCTGACTTTC. It encodes CASLPSRLGANVLTF.

DNA for the CDR3: TGTGCCAGCAGTCACCGACAGGAGCCCTACGAGCAGTACTTC. This codes for CASSHRQEPYEQYF. This chain joins TRBV27 and TRBJ2-7; D may be TRBD1 (6 bases). CDR1 is MNHEY, CDR2 SMNVEV, per germline (reference sequence). The CDR3 consists of 14 residues. The V end lost 5 bases, the J end lost 2 bases, and 13 bases lay between the germline ends.

This clone has a handful of counts. The V call is TRBV5-1, the J call TRBJ1-2; D perhaps matches TRBD1 (5 bases). Trimming shortened V by 0 bases and J by 8 bases, and 14 bases separated the two germline ends. Germline V lookup: CDR1 SGHRS, CDR2 YFSETQ. The CDR3 runs to 14 residues. CDR3 DNA: TGCGCCAGCAGCTTGGCGGGCAGGGAAGGAGGCTACACCTTC. Translation gives CASSLAGREGGYTF.

This chain uses TRBV5-1 with TRBJ2-7; the D is unclear. This CDR3 contains 16 residues. Germline V gene sequence: CDR1 SGHRS, CDR2 YFSETQ. Trimming took 1 base from V and 1 from J, leaving 15 bases between them. CDR3 bases: TGCGCCAGCAGCTTGCAACCCCGAGAAGGGTCCTACGAGCAGTACTTC. Residues: CASSLQPREGSYEQYF.

The rearrangement uses TRBV7-2 and TRBJ2-7, with no clear D. CDR1 SGHTA and CDR2 FQGNSA come from the germline V gene. CDR3 length: 15 residues. The V end lost 5 bases, the J end lost 0 bases, and 14 bases lay between the germline ends. CDR3 sequence (DNA): TGTGCCAGCAGCCTCGCCGACTCCCTCTCCTACGAGCAGTACTTC. Its translation: CASSLADSLSYEQYF.

This clone occurred once. This chain links TRBV5-1 with TRBJ2-7; 7 bases map to TRBD1. The CDR3 extends over 16 amino acids. Germline CDR1 and CDR2: SGHRS and YFSETQ. With 4 bases clipped from V and 0 bases from J, the junction kept 10 bases outside the gene matches. CDR3 protein: CASSARGTDSSYEQYF. CDR3 nucleotide sequence: TGCGCCAGCAGCGCACGAGGGACAGATAGCTCCTACGAGCAGTACTTC.

The rearrangement joins TRBV30 to TRBJ1-1; 8 positions agree with TRBD1. After removal of 4 bases from V and 11 bases from J, the junction contained 9 bases not matched to a gene. The CDR3 is made up of 12 amino acids. The germline gives CDR1 GTSNPN, CDR2 SVGIG (reference sequence). The CDR3 DNA reads TGTGCCTGGAACACCGGGACAGGAAATGCTTTCTTT. Encoded protein: CAWNTGTGNAFF.

This chain connects TRBV2 to TRBJ2-6, with D perhaps TRBD1 or TRBD2 (5 bases each). Trimming removed 8 bases at V and 0 bases at J, with 23 bases between. The germline V gene encodes CDR1 SNHLY and CDR2 FYNNEI. The length of the CDR3 is 19 residues. The CDR3 loop reads CASPGEGGRASSGANVLTF. CDR3 coding DNA: TGTGCCAGCCCCGGCGAGGGTGGCAGGGCTAGCTCTGGGGCCAACGTCCTGACTTTC.

V gene TRBV19 combines with J gene TRBJ1-2; a weak D match, TRBD1 (6 bases). The V and J ends lost 4 bases and 2 bases respectively, with 11 bases between them. The CDR3 totals 14 residues. Germline V CDR1 and CDR2: LNHDA, SQIVND (reference sequence). Written as DNA, the CDR3 is TGTGCCAGTAGTACGGACAGCTTAAACTATGGCTACACCTTC. This codes for CASSTDSLNYGYTF.

This chain connects TRBV5-6 to TRBJ2-7; D tentatively fits TRBD1 or TRBD2 (5 bases each). Trimming took off 4 bases at V and 11 bases at J, with 19 bases between the two ends. CDR1 is SGHDT and CDR2 is YYEEEE in the germline V gene. The CDR3 sequence is 13 residues long. CDR3 sequence reads: CASSPGRGTGEYF. CDR3 sequence (DNA): TGTGCCAGCAGCCCCGGTAGGGGAACCGGGGAGTACTTC.

This chain links TRBV4-1 with TRBJ1-1; tentative D call: TRBD1 (5 bases). The CDR3 spans 13 residues. From germline, CDR1 is MGHRA and CDR2 YSYEKL. V lost 0 bases and J 11 bases, leaving 13 bases between the germline ends. CDR3 in DNA: TGCGCCAGCAGCCAAGATGACAGTGTTCAGGCTTTCTTT. The encoded protein is CASSQDDSVQAFF.

The chain joins TRBV5-6 to TRBJ1-5; tentatively, D is TRBD1 (6 bases). Per the germline V gene, CDR1 is SGHDT and CDR2 is YYEEEE. This CDR3 spans 14 amino acids. V gave up 0 bases and J gave up 3 bases, with 7 bases separating them. CDR3 protein: CASSLGGLNQPQHF. The DNA for the CDR3 is TGTGCCAGCAGCTTGGGGGGGCTCAATCAGCCCCAGCATTTT. The full variable domain, rest sourced from reference TRBV5-6 and TRBJ1-5, is DAGVTQSPTHLIKTRGQQVTLRCSPKSGHDTVSWYQQALGQGPQFIFQYYEEEERQRGNFPDRFSGHQFPNYSSELNVNALLLGDSALYLCASSLGGLNQPQHFGDGTRLSIL.

The chain carries TRBV5-1 and TRBJ2-1; weak D call: TRBD1 (6 bases). V lost 4 bases, J lost 8 bases, and 16 bases lay in between. This CDR3 is 14 amino acids long. The germline V gene has CDR1 SGHRS and CDR2 YFSETQ. CDR3 protein: CASSGGTGLYEQFF. The CDR3 region has the DNA TGCGCCAGCAGCGGGGGAACAGGGTTGTATGAGCAGTTCTTC.

This clone was picked up a small number of times. This sequence joins TRBV4-2 and TRBJ1-5; D remains ambiguous. CDR3 size: 13 residues. Germline V lookup: CDR1 LGHNA, CDR2 YNFKEQ. The V gene lost 0 bases and the J gene lost 7 bases, with 7 bases spanning the gap. As DNA, the CDR3 is TGTGCCAGCAGCCAAGATTCGGCGCAGCCCCAGCATTTT. Its protein is CASSQDSAQPQHF.

This chain joins TRBV18 and TRBJ2-6; TRBD1 matches 10 bases. V lost 1 base, J lost 3 bases, and 9 bases stayed unmatched. Looked up from germline, CDR1 is KGHSH and CDR2 is LQKENI. The CDR3 spans 19 residues. The CDR3 nucleotides are TGTGCCAGCTCACCACTGACAGGGGGCGATCCCTTTGGGGCCAACGTCCTGACTTTC. It translates to CASSPLTGGDPFGANVLTF.

The rearrangement uses TRBV7-2 and TRBJ1-2; D is perhaps TRBD1 (5 bases). V was cut by 5 bases and J by 3 bases, with 16 bases left in between. Germline V CDR1 and CDR2: SGHTA, FQGNSA. This CDR3 comprises 15 residues. CDR3 region: CASSPRTGVDYGYTF. The CDR3 DNA sequence: TGTGCCAGCAGCCCGCGGACGGGGGTGGACTATGGCTACACCTTC.